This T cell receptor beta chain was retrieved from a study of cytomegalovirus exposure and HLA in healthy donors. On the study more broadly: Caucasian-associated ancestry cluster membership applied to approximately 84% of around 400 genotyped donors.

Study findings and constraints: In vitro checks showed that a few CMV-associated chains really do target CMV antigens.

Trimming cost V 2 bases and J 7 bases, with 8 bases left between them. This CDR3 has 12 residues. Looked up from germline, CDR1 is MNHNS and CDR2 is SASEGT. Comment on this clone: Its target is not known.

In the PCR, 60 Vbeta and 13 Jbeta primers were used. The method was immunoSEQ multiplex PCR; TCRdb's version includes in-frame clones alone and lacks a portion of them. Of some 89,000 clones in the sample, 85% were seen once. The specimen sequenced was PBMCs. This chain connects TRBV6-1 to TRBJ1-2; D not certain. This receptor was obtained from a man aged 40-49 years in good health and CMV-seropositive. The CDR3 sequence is CASSESLSGYTF. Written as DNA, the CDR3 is TGTGCCAGCAGTGAATCCCTTAGTGGCTACACCTTC.